Below, 22 T cell receptor beta chains from the same sample are listed, as sequenced in a study of T cell repertoires in cytomegalovirus infection. The antigens of these receptors remain unknown. TCRdb fed the reads into MiXCR, producing one record per CDR3 protein. The sample holds 300,000 to 400,000 distinct CDR3 sequences, roughly 29% seen once. The source material was cultured PBMCs, sampled from culture after CMV antigen stimulation. The receptors were sampled from a human donor in good health (CMV status not recorded). Some clones in this sample may be carry-over from other donors' samples.

The J gene is TRBJ2-3, the V gene TRBV15; D perhaps matches TRBD1 (6 bases). The length of the CDR3 is 18 residues. The V gene's germline CDR1 is LNHNV and CDR2 YYDKDF (reference sequence). Trimming shortened V by 4 bases and J by 2 bases, and 22 bases separated the two germline ends. The CDR3 is CATSTNPSGRGSTDTQYF. The CDR3 coding sequence is TGTGCCACCAGCACAAACCCCTCGGGCAGGGGATCCACAGATACGCAGTATTTT. Variable domain in full (rest from reference TRBV15 and TRBJ2-3): DAMVIQNPRYQVTQFGKPVTLSCSQTLNHNVMYWYQQKSSQAPKLLFHYYDKDFNNEADTPDNFQSRRPNTSFCFLDIRSPGLGDTAMYLCATSTNPSGRGSTDTQYFGPGTRLTVL.

The CDR3, as DNA: TGTGCCAGCTTTCGTTCGGGTTCAGGGAAGGGTTCACCCCTCCACTTT. This encodes CASFRSGSGKGSPLHF. The rearrangement joins TRBV5-4 to TRBJ1-6; the D gene is possibly TRBD1 (5 bases). Trimming shortened V by 7 bases and J by 9 bases, and 23 bases separated the two germline ends. Germline CDR1 SGHNT, CDR2 YYREEE (reference sequence). This CDR3 is built from 16 residues. The full variable domain, completed using reference TRBV5-4 and TRBJ1-6, is ETGVTQSPTHLIKTRGQQVTLRCSSQSGHNTVSWYQQALGQGPQFIFQYYREEENGRGNFPPRFSGLQFPNYSSELNVNALELDDSALYLCASFRSGSGKGSPLHFGNGTRLTVT.

J is TRBJ2-5 and V is TRBV27; TRBD2 matches at 15 bases. CDR3 length: 18 amino acids. Germline V gene data show CDR1 as MNHEY and CDR2 as SMNVEV (reference sequence). Unmatched junction bases numbered 12, after V lost 5 bases and J lost 5 bases. CDR3 region: CASSPRPGLAGGWETQYF. CDR3 DNA: TGTGCCAGCAGTCCCCGGCCGGGACTAGCGGGGGGTTGGGAGACCCAGTACTTC.

This chain links TRBV12-3 or TRBV12-4 with TRBJ2-1; D is possibly TRBD1 or TRBD2 (5 bases each). The CDR3 consists of 14 residues. Trimming removed 6 bases at V and 7 bases at J, with 16 bases between. The CDR3 spells CASSWGTMGNEQFF. The CDR3 DNA is TGTGCCAGCAGCTGGGGGACCATGGGGAATGAGCAGTTCTTC.

The chain recombines TRBV2 with TRBJ1-2; D gene ambiguous. Germline CDR1 reads SNHLY; CDR2 reads FYNNEI. Trimming stripped 6 bases from V and 6 bases from J, with 14 bases between. This CDR3 is 13 amino acids long. CDR3 coding DNA: TGTGCCAGCAGCCAACGGGGATCTGATGGCTACACCTTC. This translates into CASSQRGSDGYTF. The complete variable domain, with remaining parts taken from reference TRBV2 and TRBJ1-2, reads EPEVTQTPSHQVTQMGQEVILRCVPISNHLYFYWYRQILGQKVEFLVSFYNNEISEKSEIFDDQFSVERPDGSNFTLKIRSTKLEDSAMYFCASSQRGSDGYTFGSGTRLTVV.

The genes are TRBV10-2 and TRBJ2-1, with 9 bases fitting TRBD2. CDR1 and CDR2 (germline): WSHSY, SAAADI. The CDR3 sequence is 15 residues long. Germline trimming cut 3 bases from V and 5 bases from J; bases unmatched to any gene: 5. The DNA for the CDR3 is TGCGCCAGCAGTGATGGTAGCGGGGGACACAATGAGCAGTTCTTC. It translates to CASSDGSGGHNEQFF.

The rearrangement uses TRBV6-1 and TRBJ1-2; 8 bases agree with TRBD1. CDR3 length equals 14 residues. Germline values: CDR1 MNHNS, CDR2 SASEGT. The ends lost 2 bases at V and 6 bases at J; junction bases unmatched: 5. The CDR3 coding sequence is TGTGCCAGCAGTGAAAACTACAGGGGGAATGGCTACACCTTC. Encoded protein: CASSENYRGNGYTF.

This clonotype was observed a few times. This sequence joins TRBV7-8 and TRBJ1-5, with D unresolved. Germline loops: CDR1 SGHVS, CDR2 FQNEAQ. V was shortened by 0 bases and J by 7 bases, with 13 bases between the two germline ends. The CDR3 extends over 15 amino acids. The chain's CDR3 is CASSLALWLRQPQHF. The CDR3 nucleotides are TGTGCCAGCAGCTTAGCATTGTGGCTCAGGCAGCCCCAGCATTTT.

This clonotype occurred many times. The chain carries TRBV6-1 and TRBJ1-3, with D possibly matching TRBD1 (6 bases). V dropped 5 bases and J dropped 0 bases, with 11 bases sitting between them. The CDR3 has 15 amino acids. Germline V gene sequence: CDR1 MNHNS, CDR2 SASEGT. CDR3 bases: TGTGCCAGCAGTCCGGGACACTACTCTGGAAACACCATATATTTT. This codes for CASSPGHYSGNTIYF.

J is TRBJ1-2 and V is TRBV10-3; D not resolved. This CDR3 spans 12 amino acids. Trimming took 2 bases from V and 4 from J, leaving 5 bases between them. Germline V CDR1 and CDR2: ENHRY, SYGVKD. The CDR3 sequence is CAISETLYGYTF. The CDR3 nucleotides read TGTGCCATCAGTGAGACCCTCTATGGCTACACCTTC.

The chain carries TRBV12-3 or TRBV12-4 and TRBJ2-3; D is possibly TRBD1 or TRBD2 (5 bases each). The V end lost 7 bases, the J end lost 8 bases, and 19 bases lay between the germline ends. The CDR3 is 14 amino acids. CDR3 nucleotide sequence: TGTGCCAGCATCCGGGACCCAAGGGGAGTTACGCAGTATTTT. Amino acids: CASIRDPRGVTQYF.

This sequence joins TRBV6-5 and TRBJ2-7, with TRBD2 matching over 9 bases. Germline assignment: CDR1 MNHEY and CDR2 SVGAGI. This CDR3 is built from 16 residues. V gave up 2 bases and J gave up 0 bases; unmatched junction bases: 5. This chain's CDR3 is CASSYGSSGASYEQYF. CDR3 coding DNA: TGTGCCAGCAGTTACGGGTCTAGCGGGGCCTCCTACGAGCAGTACTTC.

J is TRBJ1-4 and V is TRBV2; D perhaps matches TRBD1 (5 bases). The CDR3 contains 13 residues. Trimming cost V 6 bases and J 6 bases, with 11 bases left between them. Germline V gene data show CDR1 as SNHLY and CDR2 as FYNNEI. The CDR3: CASRGLGDEKLFF. CDR3 nucleotides: TGTGCCAGCAGAGGCCTAGGGGATGAAAAACTGTTTTTT.

This clonotype was seen only a few times. The chain recombines TRBV28 with TRBJ2-2; the D is unclear. V dropped 5 bases and J dropped 6 bases, with 13 bases sitting between them. In germline, CDR1 is MDHEN, CDR2 SYDVKM. The CDR3 sequence is 14 residues long. The CDR3 DNA reads as TGTGCCAGCAGTCCGCCTTACCTTGCCGGGGAGCTGTTTTTT. It specifies CASSPPYLAGELFF. Filled out from reference TRBV28 and TRBJ2-2, the complete variable domain reads DVKVTQSSRYLVKRTGEKVFLECVQDMDHENMFWYRQDPGLGLRLIYFSYDVKMKEKGDIPEGYSVSREKKERFSLILESASTNQTSMYLCASSPPYLAGELFFGEGSRLTVL.

The V gene is TRBV11-2, the J gene TRBJ2-1; D gene ambiguous. The length of the CDR3 is 13 residues. The V gene lost 1 base and the J gene lost 9 bases, with 10 bases spanning the gap. CDR1 is SGHAT and CDR2 is FQNNGV in the germline V gene. CDR3 DNA: TGTGCCAGCAGCTTAGTCTTGGGCAGTGAGCAGTTCTTC. The encoded protein is CASSLVLGSEQFF.

In its sample, this clonotype was seen a few times. The chain is built from TRBV19 and TRBJ1-4, with no clear D. The V and J ends lost 3 bases and 6 bases respectively, with 14 bases between them. The CDR3 loop spans 15 amino acids. The germline gives CDR1 LNHDA, CDR2 SQIVND (reference sequence). In DNA, the CDR3 is TGTGCCAGTAGTATTTCGAAGTACAGAGATGAAAAACTGTTTTTT. Translated: CASSISKYRDEKLFF. The entire variable domain, with the rest obtained from reference TRBV19 and TRBJ1-4, is as follows: DGGITQSPKYLFRKEGQNVTLSCEQNLNHDAMYWYRQDPGQGLRLIYYSQIVNDFQKGDIAEGYSVSREKKESFPLTVTSAQKNPTAFYLCASSISKYRDEKLFFGSGTQLSVL.

In this sample, this clonotype turned up a few times. The chain uses TRBV5-1 and TRBJ1-2; 7 nucleotides agree with TRBD1. Losses at the gene ends were 4 bases for V and 1 base for J; bases not matched to a gene: 7. The CDR3 is 15 residues long. The germline V gene has CDR1 SGHRS and CDR2 YFSETQ. CDR3 amino acids: CASSPGTVFNYGYTF. The CDR3 nucleotides read TGCGCCAGCAGCCCCGGGACAGTTTTTAACTATGGCTACACCTTC. Full variable domain (remainder filled in from reference TRBV5-1 and TRBJ1-2): KAGVTQTPRYLIKTRGQQVTLSCSPISGHRSVSWYQQTPGQGLQFLFEYFSETQRNKGNFPGRFSGRQFSNSRSEMNVSTLELGDSALYLCASSPGTVFNYGYTFGSGTRLTVV.

This sequence joins TRBV28 and TRBJ1-2; D is possibly TRBD1 (5 bases). The CDR3 consists of 13 residues. V lost 8 bases to trimming and J lost 1 base, with 11 bases between them. Germline V gives CDR1 MDHEN, CDR2 SYDVKM. CDR3 nucleotide sequence: TGTGCCAGCGGTATAGGGGTTAACTATGGCTACACCTTC. Translation gives CASGIGVNYGYTF.

V gene TRBV19 combines with J gene TRBJ1-6; D unclear. The CDR3 sequence is 15 residues long. CDR1 LNHDA and CDR2 SQIVND come from the germline V gene (reference sequence). V lost 9 bases, J lost 0 bases, and 12 bases lay in between. DNA of the CDR3: TGTGCCAGCCGATCCTTGAGCTCCTATAATTCACCCCTCCACTTT. It translates to CASRSLSSYNSPLHF. Full variable domain (outside the CDR3, taken from reference TRBV19 and TRBJ1-6): DGGITQSPKYLFRKEGQNVTLSCEQNLNHDAMYWYRQDPGQGLRLIYYSQIVNDFQKGDIAEGYSVSREKKESFPLTVTSAQKNPTAFYLCASRSLSSYNSPLHFGNGTRLTVT.

This clonotype was found a few times. The chain links TRBV6-1 to TRBJ1-2, with D hard to call. The CDR3 has 15 amino acids. Germline V gene data show CDR1 as MNHNS and CDR2 as SASEGT. With 5 bases removed from V and 4 bases from J, the gap between germline ends came to 17 bases. The CDR3, as DNA: TGTGCCAGCAGTTCCCCGCGCAGAGGAGCCTATGGCTACACCTTC. This codes for CASSSPRRGAYGYTF.

This clonotype was counted only a few times. V and J are TRBV7-9 and TRBJ2-7; 9 nucleotides match TRBD1. Germline V gene sequence: CDR1 SEHNR, CDR2 FQNEAQ (reference sequence). The CDR3 contains 15 residues. Germline trimming cut 5 bases from V and 2 bases from J; bases unmatched to any gene: 7. The CDR3 loop reads CASSPPGQGTYEQYF. The CDR3, as DNA: TGTGCCAGCAGCCCTCCGGGACAGGGAACCTACGAGCAGTACTTC.

This clonotype was observed a few times. The chain combines TRBV10-3 with TRBJ1-6; the D is unclear. With 0 bases removed from V and 7 bases from J, the gap between germline ends came to 10 bases. The CDR3 loop spans 15 amino acids. Per germline, CDR1 ENHRY and CDR2 SYGVKD. The CDR3 DNA reads as TGTGCCATCAGTGAGTCGATGATTATCAATTCACCCCTCCACTTT. Protein: CAISESMIINSPLHF.